This T cell receptor beta chain comes out of a study of T cells in Graves' hyperthyroidism and ophthalmopathy. Amplification of TCR beta CDR3 regions used RNA as the template. With the HTBI primer set, the TCR CDR3 went through a first round of RT-PCR. TCRdb recomputed calls from the multiplex PCR reads with MiXCR, one row per CDR3 protein. The data hold 250,000 to 300,000 distinct CDR3 sequences, with approximately 13% observed a single time. The CDR3 length is 13 residues. The germline V gene encodes CDR1 WSHSY and CDR2 SAAADI. V dropped 0 bases and J dropped 6 bases, with 5 bases sitting between them. In its sample, this clonotype is medium-sized.

This receptor was identified in a woman aged 40-49 years with Graves' hyperthyroidism. The chain has TRBV10-2 and TRBJ2-2; D is ambiguous. Sequencing was done on a sample of blood. CDR3 coding DNA: TGCGCCAGCAGTGAGTCCGGGCCCGGGGAGCTGTTTTTT. It yields the protein CASSESGPGELFF.